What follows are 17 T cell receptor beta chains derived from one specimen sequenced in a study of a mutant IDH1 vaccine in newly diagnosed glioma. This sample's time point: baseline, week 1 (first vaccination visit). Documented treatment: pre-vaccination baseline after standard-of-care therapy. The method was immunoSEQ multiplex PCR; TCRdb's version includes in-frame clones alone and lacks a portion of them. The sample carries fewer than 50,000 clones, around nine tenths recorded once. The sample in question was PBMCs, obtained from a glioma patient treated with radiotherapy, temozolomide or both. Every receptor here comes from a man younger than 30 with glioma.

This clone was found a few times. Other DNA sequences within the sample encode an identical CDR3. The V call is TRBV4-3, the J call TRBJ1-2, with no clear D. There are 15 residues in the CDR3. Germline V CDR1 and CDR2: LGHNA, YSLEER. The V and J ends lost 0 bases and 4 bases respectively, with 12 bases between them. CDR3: CASSQDRSSRYGYTF. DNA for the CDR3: TGCGCCAGCAGCCAAGATCGCAGCAGTCGCTATGGCTACACCTTC.

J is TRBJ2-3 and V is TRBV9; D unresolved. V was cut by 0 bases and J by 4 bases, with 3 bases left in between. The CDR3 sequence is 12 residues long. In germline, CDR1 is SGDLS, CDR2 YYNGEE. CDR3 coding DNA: TGTGCCAGCAGCGTAGGGGCAGATACGCAGTATTTT. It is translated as CASSVGADTQYF.

CDR3 bases: TGTGCCAGCAGCCGACCGGGACTAGCGGGAGGGAGGAGGGTTGCTGAGGACTACAATGAGCAGTTCTTC. This encodes CASSRPGLAGGRRVAEDYNEQFF. The chain carries TRBV4-2 and TRBJ2-1; 16 bases fit TRBD2. J gave up 3 bases and V 4 bases, and 21 bases lay outside the gene matches. The CDR3 loop spans 23 amino acids. Germline V gene sequence: CDR1 LGHNA, CDR2 YNFKEQ.

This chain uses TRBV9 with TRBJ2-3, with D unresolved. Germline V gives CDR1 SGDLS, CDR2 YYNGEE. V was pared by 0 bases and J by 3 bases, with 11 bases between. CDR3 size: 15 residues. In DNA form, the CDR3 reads TGTGCCAGCAGCGTAGGCGACTTTTCTACAGATACGCAGTATTTT. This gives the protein CASSVGDFSTDTQYF.

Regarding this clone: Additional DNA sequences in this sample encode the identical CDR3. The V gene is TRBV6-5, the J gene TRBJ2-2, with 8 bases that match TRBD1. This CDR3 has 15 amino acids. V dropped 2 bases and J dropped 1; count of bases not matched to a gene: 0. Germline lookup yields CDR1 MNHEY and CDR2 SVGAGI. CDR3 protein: CASSYGTGNTGELFF. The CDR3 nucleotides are TGTGCCAGCAGTTACGGGACAGGGAACACCGGGGAGCTGTTTTTT.

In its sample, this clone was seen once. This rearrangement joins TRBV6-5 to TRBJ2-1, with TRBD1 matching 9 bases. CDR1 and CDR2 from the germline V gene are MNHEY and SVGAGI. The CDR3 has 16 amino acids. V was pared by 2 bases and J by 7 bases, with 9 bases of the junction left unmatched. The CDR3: CASSYPAGQGRNEQFF. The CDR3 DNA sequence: TGTGCCAGCAGTTACCCCGCGGGACAGGGAAGGAATGAGCAGTTCTTC.

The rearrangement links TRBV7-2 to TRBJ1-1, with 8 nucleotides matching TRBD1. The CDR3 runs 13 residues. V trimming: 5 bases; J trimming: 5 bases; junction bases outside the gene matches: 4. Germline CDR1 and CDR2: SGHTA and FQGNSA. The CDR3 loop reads CASSVNRGTEAFF. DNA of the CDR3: TGTGCCAGCAGCGTAAACAGGGGGACTGAAGCTTTCTTT. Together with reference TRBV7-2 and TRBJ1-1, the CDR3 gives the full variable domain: GAGVSQSPSNKVTEKGKDVELRCDPISGHTALYWYRQSLGQGLEFLIYFQGNSAPDKSGLPSDRFSAERTGGSVSTLTIQRTQQEDSAVYLCASSVNRGTEAFFGQGTRLTVV.

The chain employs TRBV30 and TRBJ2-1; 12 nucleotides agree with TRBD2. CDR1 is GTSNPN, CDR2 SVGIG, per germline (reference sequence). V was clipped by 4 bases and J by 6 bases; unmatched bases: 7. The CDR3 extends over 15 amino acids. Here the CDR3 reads CAWNPLAGGPNEQFF. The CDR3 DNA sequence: TGTGCCTGGAATCCCCTAGCGGGAGGGCCCAATGAGCAGTTCTTC.

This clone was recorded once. The CDR3: CASSGGQGNYNEQFF. The CDR3 DNA reads TGCGCCAGCAGCGGAGGACAGGGGAACTACAATGAGCAGTTCTTC. The chain carries TRBV5-1 and TRBJ2-1, with 9 bases lining up with TRBD1. The V gene end was trimmed by 4 bases and the J gene end by 3 bases; junction bases not matched to a gene: 5. The CDR3 sequence is 15 residues long. CDR1 SGHRS and CDR2 YFSETQ come from the germline V gene.

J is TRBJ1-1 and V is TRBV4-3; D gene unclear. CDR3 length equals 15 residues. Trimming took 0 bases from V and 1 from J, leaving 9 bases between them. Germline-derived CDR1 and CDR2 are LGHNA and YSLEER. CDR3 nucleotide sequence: TGCGCCAGCAGCCAAGAAGGCCCGCCGAACACTGAAGCTTTCTTT. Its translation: CASSQEGPPNTEAFF.

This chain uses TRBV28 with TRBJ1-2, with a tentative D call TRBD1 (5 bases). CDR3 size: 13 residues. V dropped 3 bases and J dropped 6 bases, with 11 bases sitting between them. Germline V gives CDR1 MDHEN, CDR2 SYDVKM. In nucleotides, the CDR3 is TGTGCCAGCAGTTTGGGGGTTGGTGATGGCTACACCTTC. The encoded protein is CASSLGVGDGYTF.

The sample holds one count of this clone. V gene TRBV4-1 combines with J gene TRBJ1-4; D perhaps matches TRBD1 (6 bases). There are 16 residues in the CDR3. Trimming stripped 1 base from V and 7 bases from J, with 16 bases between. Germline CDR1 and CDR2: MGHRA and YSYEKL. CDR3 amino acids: CASSQAGQRRGEKLFF. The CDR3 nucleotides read TGCGCCAGCAGCCAAGCGGGACAAAGGAGAGGTGAAAAACTGTTTTTT.

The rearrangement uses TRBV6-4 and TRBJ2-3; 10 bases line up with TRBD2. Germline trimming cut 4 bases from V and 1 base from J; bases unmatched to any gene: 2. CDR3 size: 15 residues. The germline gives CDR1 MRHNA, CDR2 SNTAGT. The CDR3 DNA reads TGTGCCAGCAGTGTGCTAGCGGGAGGCACAGATACGCAGTATTTT. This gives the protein CASSVLAGGTDTQYF.

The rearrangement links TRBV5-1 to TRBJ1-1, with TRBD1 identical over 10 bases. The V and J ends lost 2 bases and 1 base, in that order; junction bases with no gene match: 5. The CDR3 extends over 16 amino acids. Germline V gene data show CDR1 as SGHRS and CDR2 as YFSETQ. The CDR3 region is CASSLGTGAPNTEAFF. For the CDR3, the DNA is TGCGCCAGCAGCTTAGGGACAGGGGCGCCGAACACTGAAGCTTTCTTT.

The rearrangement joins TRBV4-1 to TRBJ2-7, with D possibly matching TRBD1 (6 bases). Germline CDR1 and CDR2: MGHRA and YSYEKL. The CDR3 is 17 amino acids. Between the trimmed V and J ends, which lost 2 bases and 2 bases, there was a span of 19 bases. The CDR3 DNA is TGCGCCAGCAGCCAAACTTCCGGGACAACGACTCCCTACGAGCAGTACTTC. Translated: CASSQTSGTTTPYEQYF.

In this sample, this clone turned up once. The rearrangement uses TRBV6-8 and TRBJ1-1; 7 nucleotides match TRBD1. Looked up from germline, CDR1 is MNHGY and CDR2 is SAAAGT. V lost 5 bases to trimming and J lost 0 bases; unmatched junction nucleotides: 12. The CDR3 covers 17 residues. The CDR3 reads CASSKGPGQKMNTEAFF. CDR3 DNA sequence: TGTGCCAGCAGTAAAGGACCGGGACAGAAAATGAACACTGAAGCTTTCTTT.

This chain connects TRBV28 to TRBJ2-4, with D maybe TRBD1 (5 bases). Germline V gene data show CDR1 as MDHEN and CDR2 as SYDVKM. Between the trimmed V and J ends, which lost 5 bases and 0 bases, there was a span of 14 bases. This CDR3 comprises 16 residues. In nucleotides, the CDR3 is TGTGCCAGCAGTCTCGACAGACTTCTAGCCAAAAACATTCAGTACTTC. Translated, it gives CASSLDRLLAKNIQYF.